The present TCR beta chain was sequenced within a study of regulatory T cells in long-lasting Graves disease. Study-level results: Sampling was limited to peripheral blood rather than thyroid tissue.

This clonotype was recorded a few times. What it binds is unknown. To make TCR beta libraries, researchers used iRepertoire HTBI primers and Arm-PCR of CDR3 regions. TCRdb ran MiXCR on the multiplex PCR reads and lists one entry per CDR3 protein. In the table there are some 410,000 distinct CDR3 sequences, 16% of which are singletons. As for time point: newly diagnosed GD, antithyroid drugs for less than 3 months. Scientists built the TCR library using RNA that was extracted from PBMCs. A further study also used this sample, focusing on T cells in Graves' hyperthyroidism and ophthalmopathy. That work contributes: Expanded thyroid clonotypes (above 0.001) were mostly also found in blood.

The TCR originated in a woman in her 30s with Graves disease. Sequences were derived from peripheral blood mononuclear cells (PBMCs), sampled at new diagnosis, from a patient treated with antithyroid drugs.

Written as DNA, the CDR3 is TGTGCCAGCAAACCTAGGGGGCCGGGAAACATTCAGTACTTC. Amino acids: CASKPRGPGNIQYF. This chain links TRBV27 with TRBJ2-4, with 7 bases aligning to TRBD1. This CDR3 comprises 14 residues. V was pared by 7 bases and J by 6 bases, with 9 bases of the junction left unmatched. Germline loops: CDR1 MNHEY, CDR2 SMNVEV (reference sequence).